This T cell receptor beta chain came from a study of breast tumors, draining lymph nodes, adjacent tissues. This clonotype was detected ten times or more. Its cognate antigen is unknown. Samples came from axillary lymph nodes draining the breast cancer. TCRdb used MiXCR to reprocess the multiplex PCR reads, holding one entry per CDR3 protein. The sample consists of about 270,000 distinct CDR3 sequences, roughly 30% of them appearing once. Per the germline V gene, CDR1 is PRHDT and CDR2 is FYEKMQ (reference sequence). Between the trimmed V and J ends, which lost 7 bases and 7 bases, there was a span of 8 bases. The CDR3 is made up of 12 amino acids. Study-wide results and limits: Most tumor T cells seemingly derive from lymph node, then expand in tumor. The lymph node origin of tumor T cells was framed as consistent with a hypothesis, not demonstrated.

The chain carries TRBV13 and TRBJ1-6; D unclear. The sequenced sample consisted of axillary lymph node tissue. This clonotype was sampled from a female donor with breast cancer. Some clones in this sample may be carry-over from other donors' samples. The CDR3 DNA follows: TGTGCCAGCACAATCAAAAATTCACCCCTCCACTTT. Translating it yields CASTIKNSPLHF.